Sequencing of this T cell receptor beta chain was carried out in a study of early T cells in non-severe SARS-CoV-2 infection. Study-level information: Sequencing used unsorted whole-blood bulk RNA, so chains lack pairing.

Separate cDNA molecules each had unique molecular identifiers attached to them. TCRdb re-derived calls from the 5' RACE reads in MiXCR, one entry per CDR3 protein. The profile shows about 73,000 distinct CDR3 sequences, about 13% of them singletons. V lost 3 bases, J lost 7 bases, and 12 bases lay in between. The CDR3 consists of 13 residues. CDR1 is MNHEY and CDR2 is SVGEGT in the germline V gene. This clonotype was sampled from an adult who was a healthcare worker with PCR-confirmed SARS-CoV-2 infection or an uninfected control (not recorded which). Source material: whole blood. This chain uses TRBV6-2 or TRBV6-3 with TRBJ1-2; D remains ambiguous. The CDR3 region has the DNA TGTGCCAGCAGTTATGGCTTCTCCGGTGGCTACACCTTC. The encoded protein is CASSYGFSGGYTF.